The sequence of this T cell receptor (beta chain) was determined in a study of shared clonotypes between healthy human individuals (dated by TCRdb to the early 2020s). A note on the overall study: The cohort included three men and a couple of women between 18 and 49 years of age. For each donor, CD4 naive and CD4 memory were each given three plates, CD8 naive was given two plates, and CD8 memory was given one plate. Blood TCR repertoires of five healthy adults were deeply sequenced to estimate repertoire size and the extent of clonotype sharing between individuals. Different laboratories and diverse techniques were used to prepare libraries and sequence TCR repertoires, to increase sequencing depth and limit assay-specific biases. Leukapheresis yielded between about 0.8 and 8.9 billion PBMCs per donor. The paper as a whole reports these results and caveats: Across several donors, about 4.5% of naive CD4, more than 3% of naive CD8, approximately 2.5% of memory CD4, and approximately 0.42% of memory CD8 clonotypes were shared. Based on pairwise subsampling, the degree of clonotype sharing among donors was expected to be affected by sequencing depth. Naive subsets generally had larger estimated clonotype richness than memory subsets did. Compared with non-shared clonotypes, the clonotypes found in all four sorted-subset donors had higher generation probabilities. Sampling was restricted to blood, and TCR repertoires in tissues likely differ from the TCR repertoires found in blood. Rarefaction of sorted-subset datasets indicated incomplete sequencing despite the large sequencing depth. Because the study included only a small number of donors, the genetic and exposure-history diversity represented was limited.

The germline V gene encodes CDR1 SNHLY and CDR2 FYNNEI. V loses 1 base, J loses 4 bases, and the germline ends lie 10 bases apart. The CDR3, from cysteine to phenylalanine, totals 14 residues. Left in the record is the CDR3 DNA by itself, 42 bases read in frame from the first base. A word on this clone: Its antigen is still unknown. The input lacks base qualities; no much larger clone sits a single base away.

Using the deep immunoSEQ assay, multiplex PCR amplified TCR CDR3 regions from genomic DNA. For each cell subset, the extracted genomic DNA was distributed evenly across all wells of several immunoSEQ 96-well plates, and each plate served as one replicate. For sorted subsets, around 200 ng genomic DNA, equal to about 30,000 T cell genomes, was loaded into each replicate PCR. Purified libraries were measured with a Qubit 3.0 fluorometer, size-checked on a Bioanalyzer 2100, and measured again with the KAPA Library Quantification kit. A separate single-read 150-cycle Illumina NextSeq 550 flow cell was used to sequence each immunoSEQ 96-well plate. Concerning the study's data processing: Because the immunoSEQ output held only junctional sequences and lacked quality scores, the filtering could not match the filtering applied to full-length reads. To assign V/J genes and CDR3, sequences were annotated against IMGT germline references using PyIR, a Python wrapper for IgBLAST v1.9. Reads were removed for weak V/J assignments (E-value above 1e-6), missing CDR3, stop codons, out-of-frame junctions, or ambiguous translated residues. V3J clonotypes were defined as sequences sharing an identical inferred V gene, J gene, and CDR3 amino acid sequence. Percentage overlap between repertoires was calculated by dividing the number of shared unique clonotypes by the size of the smaller repertoire. Richness of each repertoire was evaluated using RTK rarefaction, the Chao1 estimator, and Recon v2.1 estimates of unobserved clonotypes. For all TCRbeta clonotypes obtained by the gDNA method from a few donors, generation probabilities were computed with OLGA. As stored in TCRdb, this immuneACCESS dataset retains in-frame rearrangements with V and J assigned. A fraction of the clones does not appear; measured against another copy, unresolved V genes explain less than half of the discrepancy, and the remainder lacks a known reason. Clonal size and the V and J genes are those of that table, whereas D and trimming came from the DNA. The sample table contains a few million clones; only one count was recorded for more than 85% of them. The top ten hold under 0.45% of the sample.

The donors were healthy, HIV-negative adults with no recently reported acute infections or vaccinations. All donors were Caucasian adults living in Nashville, Tennessee, USA. CD4+ T cells were enriched by magnetic negative selection; naive cells were then positively selected on CD45RA, and the negative fraction formed the memory subset. Blood was collected by leukapheresis, and PBMCs were isolated by Ficoll-Histopaque density gradient centrifugation and then cryopreserved in liquid nitrogen vapor phase. Purity and quantity of every magnetically sorted T cell population were checked by analytical flow cytometry. Genomic DNA was isolated from each sorted fraction and quantified by UV absorbance on a Nanodrop 2000c.

Recombination linked TRBV2 to TRBJ1-1, with the identity of the D gene unclear. The TCR was taken from a man between 18 and 29 years old in good health. Some clones in this sample may be carry-over from other donors' samples. Sequencing was done on a sample of naive CD4+ T cells from PBMCs. The label giving this sample's cell subset or site can be read as: CD45RA+ positively selected. The CDR3 sequence is CASSEVYGSTEAFF. The sequenced DNA is TGTGCCAGCAGTGAAGTTTATGGGAGCACTGAAGCTTTCTTT.